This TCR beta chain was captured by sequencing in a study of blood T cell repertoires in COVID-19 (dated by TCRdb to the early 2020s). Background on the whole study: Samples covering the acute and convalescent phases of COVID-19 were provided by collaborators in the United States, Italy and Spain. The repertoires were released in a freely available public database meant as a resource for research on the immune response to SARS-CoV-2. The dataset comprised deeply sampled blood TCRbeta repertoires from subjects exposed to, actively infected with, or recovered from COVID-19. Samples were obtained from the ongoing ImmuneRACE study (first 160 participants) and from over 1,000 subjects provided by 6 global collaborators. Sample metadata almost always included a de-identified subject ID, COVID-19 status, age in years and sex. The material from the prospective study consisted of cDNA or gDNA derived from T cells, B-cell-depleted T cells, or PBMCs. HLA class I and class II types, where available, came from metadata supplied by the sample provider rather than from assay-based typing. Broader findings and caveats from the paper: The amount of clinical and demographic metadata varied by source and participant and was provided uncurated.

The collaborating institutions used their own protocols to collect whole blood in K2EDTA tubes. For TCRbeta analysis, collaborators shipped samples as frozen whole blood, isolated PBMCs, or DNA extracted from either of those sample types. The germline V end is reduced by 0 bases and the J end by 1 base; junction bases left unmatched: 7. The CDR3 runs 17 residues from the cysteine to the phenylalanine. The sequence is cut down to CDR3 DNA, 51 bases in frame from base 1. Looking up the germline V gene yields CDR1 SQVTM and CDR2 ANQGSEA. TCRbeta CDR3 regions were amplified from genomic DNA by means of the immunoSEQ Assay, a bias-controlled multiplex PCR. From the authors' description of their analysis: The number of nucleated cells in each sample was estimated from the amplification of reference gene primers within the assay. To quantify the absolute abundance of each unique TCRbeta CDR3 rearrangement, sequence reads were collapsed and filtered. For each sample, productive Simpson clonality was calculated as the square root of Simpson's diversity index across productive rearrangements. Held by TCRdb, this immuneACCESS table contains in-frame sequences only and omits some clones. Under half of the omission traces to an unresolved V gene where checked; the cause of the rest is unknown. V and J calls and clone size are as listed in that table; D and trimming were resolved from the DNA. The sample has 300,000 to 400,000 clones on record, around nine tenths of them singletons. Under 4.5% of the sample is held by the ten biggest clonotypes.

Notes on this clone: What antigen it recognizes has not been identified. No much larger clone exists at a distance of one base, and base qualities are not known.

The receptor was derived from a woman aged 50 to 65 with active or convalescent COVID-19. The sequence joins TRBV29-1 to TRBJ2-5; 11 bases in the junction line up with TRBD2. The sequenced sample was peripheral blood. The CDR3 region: CSVEDLSGRALQETQYF. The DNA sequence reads TGCAGCGTTGAAGATCTTAGCGGGAGGGCCCTCCAAGAGACCCAGTACTTC.